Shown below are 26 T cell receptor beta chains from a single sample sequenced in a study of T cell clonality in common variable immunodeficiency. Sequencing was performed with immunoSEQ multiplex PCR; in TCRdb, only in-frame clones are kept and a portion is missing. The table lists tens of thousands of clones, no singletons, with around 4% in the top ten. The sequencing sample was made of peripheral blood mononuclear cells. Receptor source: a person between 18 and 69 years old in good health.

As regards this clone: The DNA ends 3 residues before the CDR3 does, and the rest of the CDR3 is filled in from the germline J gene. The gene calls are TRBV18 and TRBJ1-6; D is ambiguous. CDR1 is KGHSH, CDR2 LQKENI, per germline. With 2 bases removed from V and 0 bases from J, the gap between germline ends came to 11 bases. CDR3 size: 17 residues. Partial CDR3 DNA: TGTGCCAGCTCACCATTAAAGGCGGGCTCCTATAATTCACCC. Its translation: CASSPLKAGSYNSP. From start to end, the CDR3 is CASSPLKAGSYNSPLHF.

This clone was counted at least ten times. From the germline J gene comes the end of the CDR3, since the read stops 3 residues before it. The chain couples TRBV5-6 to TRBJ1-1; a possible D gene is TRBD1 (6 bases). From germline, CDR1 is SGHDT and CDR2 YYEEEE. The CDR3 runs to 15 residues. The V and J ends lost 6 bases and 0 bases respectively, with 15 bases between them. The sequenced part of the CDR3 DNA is TGTGCCAGCATCTGGAGGCACAGGGTGAACACTGAA. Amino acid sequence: CASIWRHRVNTE. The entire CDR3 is CASIWRHRVNTEAFF. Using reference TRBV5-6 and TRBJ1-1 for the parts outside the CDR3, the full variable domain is DAGVTQSPTHLIKTRGQQVTLRCSPKSGHDTVSWYQQALGQGPQFIFQYYEEEERQRGNFPDRFSGHQFPNYSSELNVNALLLGDSALYLCASIWRHRVNTEAFFGQGTRLTVV.

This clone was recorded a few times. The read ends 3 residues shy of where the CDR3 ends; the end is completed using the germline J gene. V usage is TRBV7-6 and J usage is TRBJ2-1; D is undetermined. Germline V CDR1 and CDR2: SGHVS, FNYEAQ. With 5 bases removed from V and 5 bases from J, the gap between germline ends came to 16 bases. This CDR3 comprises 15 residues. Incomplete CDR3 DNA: TGTGCCAGCAGCCCTCCAAGGGCCTCTGACAATGAG. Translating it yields CASSPPRASDNE. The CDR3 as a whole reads CASSPPRASDNEQFF. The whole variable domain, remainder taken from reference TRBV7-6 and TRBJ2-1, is GAGVSQSPRYKVTKRGQDVALRCDPISGHVSLYWYRQALGQGPEFLTYFNYEAQQDKSGLPNDRFSAERPEGSISTLTIQRTEQRDSAMYRCASSPPRASDNEQFFGPGTRLTVL.

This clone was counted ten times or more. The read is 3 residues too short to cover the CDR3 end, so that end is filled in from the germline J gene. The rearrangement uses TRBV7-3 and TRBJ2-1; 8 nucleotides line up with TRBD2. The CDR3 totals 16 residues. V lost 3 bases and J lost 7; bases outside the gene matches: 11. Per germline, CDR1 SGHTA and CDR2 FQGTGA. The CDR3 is CASSLNGGVTGNEQFF. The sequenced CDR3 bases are TGTGCCAGCAGCTTGAACGGGGGGGTCACTGGGAATGAG.

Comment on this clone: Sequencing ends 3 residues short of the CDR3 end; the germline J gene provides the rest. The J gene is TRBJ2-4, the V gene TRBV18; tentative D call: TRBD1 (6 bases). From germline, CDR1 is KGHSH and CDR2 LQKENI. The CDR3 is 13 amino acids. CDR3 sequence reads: CASSSRGLYGQYF. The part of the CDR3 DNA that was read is TGTGCCAGCTCATCCAGGGGCCTCTATGGT. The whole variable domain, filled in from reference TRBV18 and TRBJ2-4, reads NAGVMQNPRHLVRRRGQEARLRCSPMKGHSHVYWYRQLPEEGLKFMVYLQKENIIDESGMPKERFSAEFPKEGPSILRIQQVVRGDSAAYFCASSSRGLYGQYFGAGTRLSVL.

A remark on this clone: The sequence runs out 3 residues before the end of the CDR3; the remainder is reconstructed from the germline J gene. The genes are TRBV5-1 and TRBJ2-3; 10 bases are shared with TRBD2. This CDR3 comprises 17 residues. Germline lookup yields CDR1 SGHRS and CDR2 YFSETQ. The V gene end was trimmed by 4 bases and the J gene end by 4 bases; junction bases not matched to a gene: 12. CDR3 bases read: TGCGCCAGCAGCCAGGCTCGGGGAGCGGGAGGGCCAGATACG. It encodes CASSQARGAGGPDT. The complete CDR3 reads CASSQARGAGGPDTQYF.

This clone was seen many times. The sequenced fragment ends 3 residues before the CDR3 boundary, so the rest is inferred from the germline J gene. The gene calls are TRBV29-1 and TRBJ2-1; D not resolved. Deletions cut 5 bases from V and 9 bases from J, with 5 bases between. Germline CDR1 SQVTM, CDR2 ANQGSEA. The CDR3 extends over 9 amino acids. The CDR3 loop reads CSVSGEQFF. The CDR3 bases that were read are TGCAGCGTTTCGGGTGAG.

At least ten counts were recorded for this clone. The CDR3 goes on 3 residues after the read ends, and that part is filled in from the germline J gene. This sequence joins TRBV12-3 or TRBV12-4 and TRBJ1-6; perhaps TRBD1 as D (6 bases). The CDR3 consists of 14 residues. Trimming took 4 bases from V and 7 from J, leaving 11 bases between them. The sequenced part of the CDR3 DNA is TGTGCCAGCAGTTGGACAGCCGGGAATTCACCC. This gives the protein CASSWTAGNSP. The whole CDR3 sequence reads CASSWTAGNSPLHF.

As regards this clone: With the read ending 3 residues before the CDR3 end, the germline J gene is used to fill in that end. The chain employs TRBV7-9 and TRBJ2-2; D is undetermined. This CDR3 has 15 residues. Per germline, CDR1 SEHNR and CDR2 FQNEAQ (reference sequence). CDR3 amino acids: CASSLGQAYNSPLFF. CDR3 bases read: TGTGCCAGCAGCTTAGGTCAGGCCTATAATTCACCG.

The CDR3 sequence: CASSRRITNTGELFF. The sequenced CDR3 bases are TGTGCCAGCAGCCGCAGGATAACAAACACCGGGGAG. J is TRBJ2-2 and V is TRBV7-2; D call uncertain. The read finishes 3 residues shy of the CDR3 end, and the germline J gene is used to complete it. Germline assignment: CDR1 SGHTA and CDR2 FQGNSA. Trimming pared 5 bases from V and 2 bases from J, leaving 12 bases between. There are 15 residues in the CDR3. The full variable domain, rest sourced from reference TRBV7-2 and TRBJ2-2, is GAGVSQSPSNKVTEKGKDVELRCDPISGHTALYWYRQSLGQGLEFLIYFQGNSAPDKSGLPSDRFSAERTGGSVSTLTIQRTQQEDSAVYLCASSRRITNTGELFFGEGSRLTVL.

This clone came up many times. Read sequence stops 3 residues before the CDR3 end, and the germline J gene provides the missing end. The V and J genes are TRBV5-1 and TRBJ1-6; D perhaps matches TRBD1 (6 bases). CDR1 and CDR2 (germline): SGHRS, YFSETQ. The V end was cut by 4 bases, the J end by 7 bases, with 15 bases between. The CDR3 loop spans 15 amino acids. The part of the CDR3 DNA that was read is TGCGCCAGCAGCCCAGCCCAAGACAGGAATTCACCC. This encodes CASSPAQDRNSP. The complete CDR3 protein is CASSPAQDRNSPLHF.

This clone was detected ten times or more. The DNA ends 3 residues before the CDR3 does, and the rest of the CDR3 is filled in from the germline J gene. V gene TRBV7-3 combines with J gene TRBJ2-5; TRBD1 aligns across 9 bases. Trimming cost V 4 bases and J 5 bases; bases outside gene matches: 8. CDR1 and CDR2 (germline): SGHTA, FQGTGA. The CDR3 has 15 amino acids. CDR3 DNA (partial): TGTGCCAGCAGCTCACACACCGGGACAGGGGAGACC. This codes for CASSSHTGTGET. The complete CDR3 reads CASSSHTGTGETQYF.

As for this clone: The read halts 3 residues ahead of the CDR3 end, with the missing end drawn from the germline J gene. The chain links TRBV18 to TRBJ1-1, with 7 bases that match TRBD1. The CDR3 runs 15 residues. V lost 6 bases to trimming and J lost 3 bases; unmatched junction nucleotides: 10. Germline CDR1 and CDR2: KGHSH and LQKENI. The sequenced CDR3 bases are TGTGCCAGCTCCGGCTCGACAGGGTGGGACACTGAA. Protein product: CASSGSTGWDTE. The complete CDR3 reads CASSGSTGWDTEAFF. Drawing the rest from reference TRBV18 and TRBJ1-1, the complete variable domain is NAGVMQNPRHLVRRRGQEARLRCSPMKGHSHVYWYRQLPEEGLKFMVYLQKENIIDESGMPKERFSAEFPKEGPSILRIQQVVRGDSAAYFCASSGSTGWDTEAFFGQGTRLTVV.

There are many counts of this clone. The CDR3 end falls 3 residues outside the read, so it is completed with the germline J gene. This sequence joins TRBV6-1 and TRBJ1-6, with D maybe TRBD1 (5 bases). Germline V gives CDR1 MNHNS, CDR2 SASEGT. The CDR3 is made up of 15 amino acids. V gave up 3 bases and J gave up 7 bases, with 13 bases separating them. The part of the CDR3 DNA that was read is TGTGCCAGCAGTGAGATGGACATCCCGAATTCACCC. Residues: CASSEMDIPNSP. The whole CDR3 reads CASSEMDIPNSPLHF.

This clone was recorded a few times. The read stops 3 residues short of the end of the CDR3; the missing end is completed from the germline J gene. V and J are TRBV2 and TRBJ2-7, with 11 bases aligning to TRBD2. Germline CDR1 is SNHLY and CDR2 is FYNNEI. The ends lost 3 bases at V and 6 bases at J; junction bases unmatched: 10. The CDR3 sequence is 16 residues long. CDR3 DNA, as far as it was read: TGTGCCAGCAGTGACCCTAGCGGGGGGCTGCTCGTCGAG. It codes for CASSDPSGGLLVE. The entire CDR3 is CASSDPSGGLLVEQYF. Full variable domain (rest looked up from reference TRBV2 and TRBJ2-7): EPEVTQTPSHQVTQMGQEVILRCVPISNHLYFYWYRQILGQKVEFLVSFYNNEISEKSEIFDDQFSVERPDGSNFTLKIRSTKLEDSAMYFCASSDPSGGLLVEQYFGPGTRLTVT.

The CDR3 sequence is CASEGGGTYNDYTF. The DNA read from the CDR3 is TGTGCCAGCGAGGGTGGGGGGACCTACAATGAC. The chain combines TRBV19 with TRBJ1-2; D is possibly TRBD1 (5 bases). The CDR3 is cut off 3 residues early in the read; its end comes from the germline J gene. Germline assignment: CDR1 LNHDA and CDR2 SQIVND (reference sequence). The CDR3 is 14 amino acids. The entire variable domain, with the rest obtained from reference TRBV19 and TRBJ1-2, is as follows: DGGITQSPKYLFRKEGQNVTLSCEQNLNHDAMYWYRQDPGQGLRLIYYSQIVNDFQKGDIAEGYSVSREKKESFPLTVTSAQKNPTAFYLCASEGGGTYNDYTFGSGTRLTVV.

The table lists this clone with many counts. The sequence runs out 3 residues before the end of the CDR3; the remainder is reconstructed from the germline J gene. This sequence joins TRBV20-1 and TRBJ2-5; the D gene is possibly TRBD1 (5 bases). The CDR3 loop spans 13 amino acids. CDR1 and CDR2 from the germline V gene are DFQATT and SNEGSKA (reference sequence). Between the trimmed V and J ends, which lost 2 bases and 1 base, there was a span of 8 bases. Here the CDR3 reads CSARPQGQETQYF. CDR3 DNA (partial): TGCAGTGCTAGACCTCAGGGCCAAGAGACC.

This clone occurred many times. The CDR3 sequence is CASSDGGYTGELFF. The sequenced CDR3 bases are TGTGCCAGCAGTGATGGGGGGTACACCGGGGAG. The chain uses TRBV2 and TRBJ2-2; D possibly corresponds to TRBD2 (6 bases). Read data end 3 residues before the CDR3 end; the end is taken from the germline J gene. CDR1 and CDR2 from the germline V gene are SNHLY and FYNNEI. The length of the CDR3 is 14 residues. V was shortened by 3 bases and J by 3 bases, with 8 bases between the two germline ends.

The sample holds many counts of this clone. CDR3 loop: CASSEAAGGNQPQHF. CDR3 DNA, as far as it was read: TGTGCCAGCAGTGAAGCGGCGGGGGGCAATCAGCCC. V gene TRBV6-1 combines with J gene TRBJ1-5; D is possibly TRBD1 (5 bases). The read terminates 3 residues before the CDR3 end, so the remaining end is supplied by the germline J gene. Trimming stripped 0 bases from V and 2 bases from J, with 8 bases between. Germline V CDR1 and CDR2: MNHNS, SASEGT. This CDR3 has 15 residues.

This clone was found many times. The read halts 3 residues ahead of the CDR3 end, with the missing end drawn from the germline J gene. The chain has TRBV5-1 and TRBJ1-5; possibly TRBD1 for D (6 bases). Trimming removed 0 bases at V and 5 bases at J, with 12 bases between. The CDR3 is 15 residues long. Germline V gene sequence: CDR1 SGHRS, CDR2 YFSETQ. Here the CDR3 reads CASSLEGEEHQPQHF. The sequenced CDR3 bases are TGCGCCAGCAGCTTGGAGGGGGAAGAACATCAGCCC.

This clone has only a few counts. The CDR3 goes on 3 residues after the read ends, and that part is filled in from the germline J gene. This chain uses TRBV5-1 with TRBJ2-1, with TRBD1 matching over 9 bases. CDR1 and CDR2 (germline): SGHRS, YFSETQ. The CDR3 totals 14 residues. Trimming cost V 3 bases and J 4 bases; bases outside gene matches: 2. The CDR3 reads CASSSGTGYNEQFF. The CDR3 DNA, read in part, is TGCGCCAGCAGCTCCGGGACAGGGTACAATGAG.

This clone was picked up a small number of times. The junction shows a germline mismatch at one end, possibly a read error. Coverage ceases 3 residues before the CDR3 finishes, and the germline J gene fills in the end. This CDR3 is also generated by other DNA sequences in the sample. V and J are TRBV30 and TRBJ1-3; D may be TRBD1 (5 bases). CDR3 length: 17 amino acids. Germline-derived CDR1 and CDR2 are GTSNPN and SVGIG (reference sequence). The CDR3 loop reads CAWSRSRAGPGGNTIYF. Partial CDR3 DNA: TGTGCCTGGAGTAGAAGTAGGGCAGGGCCAGGTGGAAACACT.

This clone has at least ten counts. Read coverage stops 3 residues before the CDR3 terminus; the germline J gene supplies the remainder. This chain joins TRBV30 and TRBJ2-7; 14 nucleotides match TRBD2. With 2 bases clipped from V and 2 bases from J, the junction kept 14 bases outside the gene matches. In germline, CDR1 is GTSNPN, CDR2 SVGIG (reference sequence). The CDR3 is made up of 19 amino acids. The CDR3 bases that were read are TGTGCCTGGAGTAGGCCCCGGACTAGCGGGAGGACCTCCCCCTACGAG. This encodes CAWSRPRTSGRTSPYE. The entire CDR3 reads CAWSRPRTSGRTSPYEQYF.

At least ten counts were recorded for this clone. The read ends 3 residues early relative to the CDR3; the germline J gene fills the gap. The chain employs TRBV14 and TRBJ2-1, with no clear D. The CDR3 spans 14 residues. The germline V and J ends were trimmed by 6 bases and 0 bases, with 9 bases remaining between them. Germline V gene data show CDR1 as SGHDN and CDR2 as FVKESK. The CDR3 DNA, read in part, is TGTGCCAGCAGATATAGCCGCTCCTACAATGAG. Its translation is CASRYSRSYNE. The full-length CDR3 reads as CASRYSRSYNEQFF.

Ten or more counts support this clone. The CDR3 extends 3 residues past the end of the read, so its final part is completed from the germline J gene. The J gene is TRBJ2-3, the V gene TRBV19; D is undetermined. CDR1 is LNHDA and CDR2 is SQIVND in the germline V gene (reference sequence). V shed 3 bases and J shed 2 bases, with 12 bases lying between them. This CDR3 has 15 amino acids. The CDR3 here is CASSISSRSTDTQYF. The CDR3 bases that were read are TGTGCCAGTAGTATCTCGTCTAGATCCACAGATACG. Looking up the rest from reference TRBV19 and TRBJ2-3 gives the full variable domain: DGGITQSPKYLFRKEGQNVTLSCEQNLNHDAMYWYRQDPGQGLRLIYYSQIVNDFQKGDIAEGYSVSREKKESFPLTVTSAQKNPTAFYLCASSISSRSTDTQYFGPGTRLTVL.

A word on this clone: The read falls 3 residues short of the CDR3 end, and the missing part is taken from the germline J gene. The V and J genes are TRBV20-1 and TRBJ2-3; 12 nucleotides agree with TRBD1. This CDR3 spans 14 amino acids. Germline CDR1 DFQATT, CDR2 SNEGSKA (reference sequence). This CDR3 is CSAWDRGQQETQYF. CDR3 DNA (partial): TGCAGTGCTTGGGACAGGGGGCAACAAGAGACG.